This TCR beta chain was recovered during a study of cytomegalovirus exposure and HLA in healthy donors. Study overall: Around 80 million unique TCR sequences came from HLA-typed donors in an early release. Study-level findings and limits: A cluster of highly shared sequence variants was likely a sequencing artifact. Available immune exposure information covered CMV serostatus only.

Worth noting for this clone: Its antigen is unknown.

The study ran its PCR with 60 Vbeta and 13 Jbeta primers. TCRdb's table, derived via immunoSEQ multiplex PCR, lists solely in-frame clones and lacks some. The table has around 130,000 clones, roughly four fifths seen once. The receptor comes from a boy between 2 and 10 years old in good health and CMV-seronegative. The sample taken for sequencing was PBMCs.

CDR3 protein: CASSLDRGTGELFF. The CDR3 bases are TGTGCCAGCAGCTTAGACAGGGGCACCGGGGAGCTGTTTTTT. The chain uses TRBV11-3 and TRBJ2-2, with a tentative D call TRBD1 (6 bases). CDR3 size: 14 residues. Trimming cost V 0 bases and J 4 bases, with 6 bases left between them. CDR1 and CDR2 from the germline V gene are SGHNT and YENEEA.